These T cell receptor beta chains were read from a single sample in a study of T cell responses to AZD1222 COVID-19 vaccine. Sequencing used immunoSEQ multiplex PCR; TCRdb keeps in-frame clones, though not all of them. The data hold roughly 120,000 clones, with approximately 85% observed a single time. The source was peripheral blood, collected on day 0 of MenACWY control vaccination. These receptors were obtained from an adult in good health. Both conserved end residues are part of each CDR3. D genes are given only for firm matches. Clone size, where shown, is once, few, many, or a class for clones that have expanded.

size | D | J | V | CDR3 | DNA
NA | TRBD2 | TRBJ2-2 | TRBV19 | CASSIGLAGATGELFF | TGTGCCAGTAGTATAGGACTAGCGGGGGCCACCGGGGAGCTGTTTTTT
NA | TRBD1 | TRBJ1-1 | TRBV19 | CATRTGNTEAFF | TGTGCCACCCGGACAGGGAACACTGAAGCTTTCTTT
NA | TRBD1 | TRBJ1-1 | TRBV9 | CASSVGGQGNSEAFF | TGTGCCAGCAGCGTAGGAGGACAGGGAAACTCTGAAGCTTTCTTT
NA | TRBD1 | TRBJ1-4 | TRBV7-2 | CASTWQQGAINEKLFF | TGTGCCAGCACCTGGCAACAGGGGGCGATAAATGAAAAACTGTTTTTT
once | NA | TRBJ1-2 | TRBV6-5 | CATADGDYGYTF | TGTGCCACCGCGGACGGGGACTATGGCTACACCTTC
NA | NA | TRBJ1-4 | TRBV19 | CASGGGATNEKLFF | TGTGCCAGTGGGGGAGGTGCAACTAATGAAAAACTGTTTTTT
NA | NA | TRBJ2-7 | TRBV7-3 | CASSLRAGQPYEQYF | TGTGCCAGCAGCTTAAGAGCGGGACAGCCCTACGAGCAGTACTTC
NA | NA | TRBJ2-3 | TRBV11-3 | CASSLGLRGTDTQYF | TGTGCCAGCAGCTTAGGATTGCGGGGAACAGATACGCAGTATTTT
NA | TRBD1 | TRBJ1-2 | TRBV7-2 | CASSRTGVNGYTF | TGTGCCAGCAGCCGAACAGGGGTTAATGGCTACACCTTC
NA | NA | TRBJ1-3 | TRBV6-2/TRBV6-3 | CASSYLSSGNTIYF | TGTGCCAGCAGTTACTTGAGCTCTGGAAACACCATATATTTT
NA | NA | TRBJ2-2 | TRBV5-1 | CASRRQVTNTGELFF | TGCGCCAGCAGGCGCCAAGTCACGAACACCGGGGAGCTGTTTTTT
NA | NA | TRBJ2-7 | TRBV7-2 | CASSVPGASYEQYF | TGTGCCAGCAGCGTACCGGGGGCCTCCTACGAGCAGTACTTC
NA | NA | TRBJ2-6 | TRBV21-1 | CASSIQGTGANVLTF | TGTGCCAGCAGCATACAGGGGACCGGGGCCAACGTCCTGACTTTC
NA | NA | TRBJ1-3 | TRBV28 | CASSLDPGRGNTIYF | TGTGCCAGCAGTTTGGACCCGGGGAGGGGAAACACCATATATTTT
NA | NA | TRBJ1-1 | TRBV10-3 | CAISESGRGTLNTEAFF | TGTGCCATCAGTGAGTCTGGCAGGGGAACTTTGAACACTGAAGCTTTCTTT
NA | NA | TRBJ2-1 | TRBV21-1 | CASPKSGGASSYNEQFF | TGTGCCAGCCCCAAAAGCGGGGGGGCGAGCTCCTACAATGAGCAGTTCTTC
once | TRBD1 | TRBJ1-2 | TRBV25-1 | CASTPSGQTGYGYTF | TGTGCCAGCACACCCTCGGGACAGACCGGCTATGGCTACACCTTC
NA | NA | TRBJ1-6 | TRBV7-3 | CASSLYGGIYNSPLHF | TGTGCCAGCAGCTTATATGGGGGCATATATAATTCACCCCTCCACTTT
NA | TRBD1 | TRBJ2-5 | TRBV4-2 | CASSQGDRETQYF | TGTGCCAGCAGCCAAGGGGACAGGGAGACCCAGTACTTC
NA | TRBD1 | TRBJ2-7 | TRBV5-1 | CASSLGGTGPHEQYF | TGCGCCAGCAGCTTGGGAGGGACAGGTCCCCACGAGCAGTACTTC
NA | TRBD2 | TRBJ2-1 | TRBV7-2 | CASSLAGTSGARSYNEQFF | TGTGCCAGCAGCTTAGCCGGGACTAGCGGGGCTCGGTCCTACAATGAGCAGTTCTTC
few | NA | TRBJ2-3 | TRBV19 | CASSRAGFWGETDTQYF | TGTGCCAGTAGTAGGGCGGGTTTTTGGGGGGAAACAGATACGCAGTATTTT
NA | NA | TRBJ1-6 | TRBV4-2 | CASSQDPGPSSPLHF | TGTGCCAGCAGCCAAGATCCGGGTCCTAGTTCACCCCTCCACTTT
NA | TRBD2 | TRBJ2-3 | TRBV7-9 | CASSLGLAGEGDTQYF | TGTGCCAGCAGCTTAGGACTAGCGGGGGAAGGAGATACGCAGTATTTT
NA | TRBD1 | TRBJ1-3 | TRBV28 | CASSLLQGFSGNTIYF | TGTGCCAGCAGCCTATTACAGGGGTTCTCTGGAAACACCATATATTTT
NA | NA | TRBJ1-5 | TRBV18 | CASSPTTDQPQHF | TGTGCCAGCTCACCCACGACAGATCAGCCCCAGCATTTT
NA | NA | TRBJ1-6 | TRBV6-5 | CATTVDNSPLHF | TGTGCCACCACAGTGGATAATTCACCCCTCCACTTT
NA | NA | TRBJ2-2 | TRBV7-3 | CASSLRSFNTGELFF | TGTGCCAGCAGCTTAAGAAGTTTCAACACCGGGGAGCTGTTTTTT
NA | NA | TRBJ1-1 | TRBV6-5 | CASSPNLNTEAFF | TGTGCCAGCAGTCCTAATCTGAACACTGAAGCTTTCTTT
NA | NA | TRBJ1-6 | TRBV6-5 | CASSSGHHNSPLHF | TGTGCCAGCAGTTCCGGACACCACAATTCACCCCTCCACTTT
NA | NA | TRBJ1-6 | TRBV6-6 | CASSTSEDSPLHF | TGTGCCAGCAGTACCTCAGAAGATTCACCCCTCCACTTT
NA | TRBD2 | TRBJ2-3 | TRBV6-6 | CASSQPGLAANTQYF | TGTGCCAGCAGTCAGCCGGGACTAGCTGCGAATACGCAGTATTTT
once | NA | TRBJ2-1 | TRBV27 | CASSLDRGTYNEQFF | TGTGCCAGCAGCTTGGACAGAGGAACCTACAATGAGCAGTTCTTC
NA | NA | TRBJ2-1 | TRBV9 | CASSAETVGRFVEQFF | TGTGCCAGCAGCGCGGAGACGGTGGGGCGGTTTGTTGAGCAGTTCTTC
NA | TRBD1 | TRBJ1-2 | TRBV28 | CASRVQGNGLDGYTF | TGTGCCAGCAGGGTACAGGGGAACGGGTTGGATGGCTACACCTTC
NA | NA | TRBJ2-3 | TRBV19 | CASSSSDRSDTQYF | TGTGCCAGTAGTTCCAGCGACCGGTCAGATACGCAGTATTTT
NA | NA | TRBJ2-2 | TRBV7-6 | CASSPSIVLTGELFF | TGTGCCAGCAGCCCCTCGATAGTGCTCACCGGGGAGCTGTTTTTT
NA | TRBD2 | TRBJ2-5 | TRBV3-1/TRBV3-2 | CASSQVTSGQETQYF | TGTGCCAGCAGCCAAGTTACTAGCGGACAAGAGACCCAGTACTTC
once | TRBD1 | TRBJ2-7 | TRBV28 | CASSALGTGHYEQYF | TGTGCCAGCAGTGCCCTCGGGACAGGGCACTACGAGCAGTACTTC
NA | NA | TRBJ1-3 | TRBV29-1 | CSVVGFSARGNTIYF | TGCAGCGTTGTCGGTTTTAGCGCGAGGGGAAACACCATATATTTT
NA | NA | TRBJ1-1 | TRBV19 | CASSALPPNTEAFF | TGTGCCAGTAGTGCCCTTCCACCGAACACTGAAGCTTTCTTT
NA | TRBD1 | TRBJ2-4 | TRBV19 | CASSPTGGLAKNIQYF | TGTGCCAGTAGTCCTACAGGGGGGCTAGCCAAAAACATTCAGTACTTC
NA | NA | TRBJ1-2 | TRBV3-1/TRBV3-2 | CASSQVGMGYTF | TGTGCCAGCAGCCAAGTGGGTATGGGCTACACCTTC
NA | TRBD1 | TRBJ2-7 | TRBV3-1/TRBV3-2 | CASSQDLGQGEVGQYF | TGTGCCAGCAGCCAAGATTTGGGACAGGGTGAAGTCGGGCAGTACTTC
NA | NA | TRBJ1-3 | TRBV30 | CAWSAFQGPSGNTIYF | TGTGCCTGGAGTGCCTTTCAGGGTCCCTCTGGAAACACCATATATTTT
NA | TRBD1 | TRBJ2-3 | TRBV19 | CASSPRDRRTDTQYF | TGTGCCAGTAGTCCCCGGGACAGGAGGACGGATACGCAGTATTTT
NA | TRBD1 | TRBJ1-3 | TRBV5-6 | CASSSLGGLQGRNTIYF | TGTGCCAGCAGCTCCTTGGGGGGACTACAGGGGAGAAACACCATATATTTT
few | TRBD1 | TRBJ2-1 | TRBV4-3 | CASSQEIHRRTGIPNEQFF | TGCGCCAGCAGCCAAGAAATCCACCGGCGGACAGGGATCCCAAATGAGCAGTTCTTC
NA | NA | TRBJ2-7 | TRBV7-2 | CASTLSGATYEQYF | TGTGCCAGCACCCTTAGTGGGGCTACCTACGAGCAGTACTTC
NA | TRBD1 | TRBJ1-4 | TRBV28 | CASSLLPKTGTGATNEKLFF | TGTGCCAGCAGTTTATTGCCCAAAACGGGGACAGGAGCAACTAATGAAAAACTGTTTTTT
NA | TRBD2 | TRBJ2-5 | TRBV29-1 | CSVGGLAGVFRETQYF | TGCAGCGTCGGGGGACTAGCGGGGGTGTTTCGAGAGACCCAGTACTTC
NA | TRBD1 | TRBJ1-6 | TRBV7-2 | CASSLGQGAMPLHF | TGTGCCAGCAGCCTAGGACAGGGGGCTATGCCCCTCCACTTT
NA | NA | TRBJ2-3 | TRBV15 | CATSSPSGRRGGTQYF | TGTGCCACCAGCTCCCCCTCGGGGCGTAGGGGGGGAACGCAGTATTTT
NA | NA | TRBJ2-7 | TRBV7-6 | CASTPQQGTSYEQYF | TGTGCCAGCACCCCCCAGCAGGGGACCTCCTACGAGCAGTACTTC
NA | NA | TRBJ1-1 | TRBV27 | CASSFLRGAVAFF | TGTGCCAGCAGTTTTCTCCGGGGGGCGGTTGCTTTCTTT
NA | NA | TRBJ2-6 | TRBV21-1 | CASSKAGTGATCGSGANVLTF | TGTGCCAGCAGCAAAGCCGGGACAGGAGCAACCTGCGGCTCTGGGGCCAACGTCCTGACTTTC
NA | NA | TRBJ2-2 | TRBV10-1 | CASSDLYTGELFF | TGCGCCAGCAGTGACTTATACACCGGGGAGCTGTTTTTT
few | NA | TRBJ1-2 | TRBV6-1 | CASSEGTFNYGYTF | TGTGCCAGCAGTGAAGGGACATTTAACTATGGCTACACCTTC
NA | NA | TRBJ2-2 | TRBV11-2 | CASSLIVAATGELFF | TGTGCCAGCAGCTTAATTGTAGCGGCCACCGGGGAGCTGTTTTTT